In its sample, the clone carrying this T cell receptor (beta chain) was seen a few times. Antigen unknown. This record comes from a study of T cells in Graves' hyperthyroidism and ophthalmopathy. V lost 2 bases, J lost 3 bases, and 10 bases stayed unmatched. Germline V gene data show CDR1 as SGDLS and CDR2 as YYNGEE. The CDR3 spans 17 residues. RNA transcripts gave rise to amplified TCR beta CDR3 regions. TCR CDR3 regions were first amplified by RT-PCR with HTBI primers. TCRdb reanalysed the multiplex PCR reads using MiXCR and keeps one entry per CDR3 protein. The table includes over 650,000 distinct CDR3 sequences, about a sixth detected once. Study observations and caveats: Most thyroid clonotypes expanded above 0.001 appeared in blood too.

Hyperthyroidism of Graves' type that showed no ophthalmopathy progression within 18 months was stable. Exclusion of a patient resulted from uncontrolled infection, other autoimmune disease, pregnancy or lactation. V is TRBV9 and J is TRBJ2-3; 9 bases agree with TRBD2. The origin of this receptor is a man aged 18 to 29 with Graves' hyperthyroidism. The sequenced sample consisted of blood. This CDR3 reads CASSVLQAGGGTDTQYF. CDR3 nucleotides: TGTGCCAGCAGCGTCCTTCAAGCGGGAGGTGGAACAGATACGCAGTATTTT.